The present T cell receptor (beta chain) was sequenced within a study of T cell repertoires in cytomegalovirus infection. Study summary: Both recently identified HLA-C-restricted and well-studied HLA-B-restricted CMV epitopes were used in the study.

Notes on the study in general: HLA-C-restricted CMV clonotypes gave the most frequent clonotype in two of eight donors.

The V and J ends lost 10 bases and 7 bases respectively, with 16 bases between them. The CDR3 sequence is 12 residues long. This clonotype was seen many times. Its antigen is not known. TCRdb independently ran MiXCR on the reads; one entry per CDR3 protein. The repertoire holds around 800,000 distinct CDR3 sequences, with 30% to 35% as singletons. This clonotype was sampled from a human donor in good health (CMV status not recorded). Some clones in this sample may be carry-over from other donors' samples. The V gene is TRBV12-3 or TRBV12-4, the J gene TRBJ2-5, with D perhaps matching TRBD2 (5 bases). The sample here was cultured CD8+ T cells from PBMCs, taken from culture after CMV antigen stimulation. CDR3 in DNA: TGTGCCATATTGGCGGGCCTCGGGACCCAGTACTTC. This codes for CAILAGLGTQYF.